The rows below give T cell receptor beta chains drawn from one sample of a study of Tregs in tolerant kidney transplant recipients. Assay: immunoSEQ multiplex PCR; the TCRdb copy retains only in-frame clones and omits some. The table lists about 1,400 clones, 70% to 90% of them singletons, with roughly 4.3% in the top ten. These receptors have no identified antigens. The specimen sequenced was CD4+ T cells from blood cultured with allogeneic cells. The receptor set was obtained from a human donor in good health. Both conserved end residues are part of each CDR3. The order of the fields is J gene, clone size, V gene, D gene, CDR3 protein, CDR3 DNA. D genes are given only for firm matches. Where a row states a size, it is once, few, many or the class of an expanded clone; other rows omit it.

J: TRBJ1-1
size: once
V: TRBV6-1
D: TRBD1
CDR3: CASISTGEAFF
DNA: TGTGCCAGCATCTCGACAGGGGAAGCTTTCTTT

J: TRBJ2-2
size: .
V: TRBV7-3
D: .
CDR3: CASSLIKAGELFF
DNA: TGTGCCAGCAGCTTAATTAAGGCCGGGGAGCTGTTTTTT

J: TRBJ1-5
size: .
V: TRBV15
D: .
CDR3: CATSGRLGDKNQPQHF
DNA: TGTGCCACCAGCGGCCGGCTTGGGGATAAGAATCAGCCCCAGCATTTT

J: TRBJ1-2
size: .
V: TRBV6-5
D: .
CDR3: CASSYTTGSIYGYTF
DNA: TGTGCCAGCAGTTACACCACAGGGTCAATCTATGGCTACACCTTC

J: TRBJ1-3
size: few
V: TRBV6-5
D: .
CDR3: CASKLGFSGNTIYF
DNA: TGTGCCAGCAAATTGGGGTTTTCTGGAAACACCATATATTTT

J: TRBJ1-1
size: .
V: TRBV6-5
D: .
CDR3: CATLSTEAFF
DNA: TGTGCCACACTCAGCACTGAAGCTTTCTTT

J: TRBJ2-7
size: .
V: TRBV11-2
D: .
CDR3: CASSLDYRYEQYF
DNA: TGTGCCAGCAGCTTAGACTACCGCTACGAGCAGTACTTC

J: TRBJ2-2
size: once
V: TRBV7-2
D: .
CDR3: CASSQGIHTGELFF
DNA: TGTGCCAGCAGCCAGGGAATTCACACCGGGGAGCTGTTTTTT

J: TRBJ2-7
size: .
V: TRBV7-9
D: .
CDR3: CASSLSTAVIVYEQYF
DNA: TGTGCCAGCAGCTTAAGTACGGCTGTAATAGTCTACGAGCAGTACTTC

J: TRBJ1-5
size: .
V: TRBV19
D: .
CDR3: CASTPSPWVNQPQHF
DNA: TGTGCCAGTACCCCTAGCCCTTGGGTAAATCAGCCCCAGCATTTT

J: TRBJ1-6
size: few
V: TRBV6-6
D: .
CDR3: CASSYSWSSYNSPLHF
DNA: TGTGCCAGCAGTTACTCGTGGAGCTCCTATAATTCACCCCTCCACTTT

J: TRBJ2-5
size: .
V: TRBV2
D: .
CDR3: CASNGGAGQETQYF
DNA: TGTGCCAGCAATGGGGGGGCCGGGCAAGAGACCCAGTACTTC

J: TRBJ2-7
size: .
V: TRBV7-8
D: .
CDR3: CASSFTPYEQYF
DNA: TGTGCCAGCAGCTTTACCCCCTACGAGCAGTACTTC

J: TRBJ2-3
size: .
V: TRBV2
D: TRBD2
CDR3: CASSADFPGGYRTDTQYF
DNA: TGTGCCAGCAGCGCGGATTTTCCCGGGGGGTACCGCACAGATACGCAGTATTTT

J: TRBJ2-1
size: .
V: TRBV25-1
D: TRBD2
CDR3: CASMRSGSVNEQFF
DNA: TGTGCCAGCATGCGTAGCGGGAGTGTAAATGAGCAGTTCTTC

J: TRBJ2-5
size: .
V: TRBV7-7
D: TRBD1
CDR3: CASSLDRGRETQYF
DNA: TGTGCTAGCAGCTTAGACAGGGGTCGGGAGACCCAGTACTTC

J: TRBJ2-7
size: .
V: TRBV6-5
D: TRBD2
CDR3: CASSYLAGLEQYF
DNA: TGTGCCAGCAGTTACTTAGCGGGCCTCGAGCAGTACTTC

J: TRBJ1-1
size: few
V: TRBV5-1
D: .
CDR3: CASSEPGRNEAFF
DNA: TGCGCCAGCAGCGAGCCTGGGCGTAATGAAGCTTTCTTT

J: TRBJ2-1
size: .
V: TRBV6-5
D: TRBD2
CDR3: CASSSPPGRGSNEQFF
DNA: TGTGCCAGCAGTTCCCCCCCCGGGAGGGGTAGTAATGAGCAGTTCTTC

J: TRBJ2-1
size: .
V: TRBV6-1
D: .
CDR3: CASSARTAYNEQFF
DNA: TGTGCCAGCAGTGCTCGGACAGCCTACAATGAGCAGTTCTTC

J: TRBJ1-1
size: .
V: TRBV11-3
D: .
CDR3: CASSLGGRGEAFF
DNA: TGTGCCAGCAGCTTAGGGGGGCGGGGCGAAGCTTTCTTT

J: TRBJ1-1
size: .
V: TRBV11-3
D: TRBD1
CDR3: CASSQGTANTEAFF
DNA: TGTGCCAGCAGCCAGGGGACAGCGAACACTGAAGCTTTCTTT

J: TRBJ1-2
size: once
V: TRBV7-9
D: .
CDR3: CASSLGIEDRWGYTF
DNA: TGTGCCAGCAGCTTAGGAATTGAGGACAGATGGGGCTACACCTTC

J: TRBJ2-5
size: .
V: TRBV27
D: TRBD1
CDR3: CASSLLDRYQETQYF
DNA: TGTGCCAGCAGTTTACTGGACAGGTACCAAGAGACCCAGTACTTC

J: TRBJ1-1
size: .
V: TRBV2
D: TRBD1
CDR3: CASSEVGQGATEAFF
DNA: TGTGCCAGCAGTGAAGTGGGACAGGGGGCTACTGAAGCTTTCTTT

J: TRBJ1-1
size: .
V: TRBV19
D: .
CDR3: CASSSSQGNTEAFF
DNA: TGTGCCAGTAGTTCCTCACAGGGGAACACTGAAGCTTTCTTT

J: TRBJ2-7
size: .
V: TRBV7-2
D: TRBD1
CDR3: CASSRSAGGYEQYF
DNA: TGTGCCAGCAGCCGATCCGCAGGGGGCTACGAGCAGTACTTC

J: TRBJ2-1
size: .
V: TRBV6-1
D: .
CDR3: CASSEQYNEQFF
DNA: TGTGCCAGCAGTGAACAGTACAATGAGCAGTTCTTC

J: TRBJ2-1
size: .
V: TRBV29-1
D: .
CDR3: CSVGGAGEQFF
DNA: TGCAGCGTTGGGGGAGCGGGTGAGCAGTTCTTC

J: TRBJ1-1
size: .
V: TRBV2
D: TRBD1
CDR3: CASTLERGRTEAFF
DNA: TGTGCCAGTACCCTCGAGAGGGGGCGGACTGAAGCTTTCTTT

J: TRBJ2-5
size: once
V: TRBV7-7
D: .
CDR3: CASSFPPGGVETQYF
DNA: TGTGCTAGCAGCTTTCCTCCAGGGGGGGTAGAGACCCAGTACTTC

J: TRBJ1-1
size: .
V: TRBV7-2
D: .
CDR3: CASSLFGAGGEAFF
DNA: TGTGCCAGCAGCTTATTTGGGGCTGGTGGGGAAGCTTTCTTT

J: TRBJ1-2
size: .
V: TRBV30
D: TRBD1
CDR3: CAWSVRDRGIQGSYGYTF
DNA: TGTGCCTGGAGTGTACGGGACAGGGGGATTCAAGGTAGCTATGGCTACACCTTC

J: TRBJ2-1
size: .
V: TRBV11-2
D: TRBD2
CDR3: CASSLEGGGLANEQFF
DNA: TGTGCCAGCAGCTTAGAGGGTGGGGGACTAGCGAATGAGCAGTTCTTC

J: TRBJ1-2
size: .
V: TRBV19
D: .
CDR3: CASSPIGEGYGYTF
DNA: TGTGCCAGTAGTCCCATAGGGGAGGGCTATGGCTACACCTTC

J: TRBJ1-2
size: .
V: TRBV9
D: .
CDR3: CASSVDLKRRGLSF
DNA: TGTGCCAGCAGCGTAGATCTTAAGCGGCGGGGCCTCAGCTTC

J: TRBJ2-3
size: .
V: TRBV10-3
D: TRBD2
CDR3: CAISLAGGRTDTQYF
DNA: TGTGCCATCAGCCTAGCGGGGGGACGCACAGATACGCAGTATTTT

J: TRBJ1-5
size: .
V: TRBV19
D: TRBD1
CDR3: CASSKTGGAGQPQHF
DNA: TGTGCCAGTAGTAAAACAGGGGGCGCGGGTCAGCCCCAGCATTTT

J: TRBJ2-3
size: .
V: TRBV5-6
D: .
CDR3: CASSFYRKSTDTQYF
DNA: TGTGCCAGCAGCTTCTACAGGAAAAGCACAGATACGCAGTATTTT

J: TRBJ2-1
size: .
V: TRBV7-2
D: .
CDR3: CASTAEVLPYNEQFF
DNA: TGTGCCAGCACGGCCGAAGTGTTGCCCTACAATGAGCAGTTCTTC

J: TRBJ1-2
size: few
V: TRBV29-1
D: .
CDR3: CSAGTVNYGYTF
DNA: TGCAGCGCAGGGACGGTTAACTATGGCTACACCTTC

J: TRBJ1-2
size: .
V: TRBV7-8
D: TRBD1
CDR3: CASSLTGLTGYTF
DNA: TGTGCCAGCAGCTTGACAGGGCTGACTGGCTACACCTTC

J: TRBJ2-3
size: once
V: TRBV4-1
D: .
CDR3: CASSPAPGRSTDTQYF
DNA: TGCGCCAGCAGCCCAGCCCCGGGACGGAGCACAGATACGCAGTATTTT

J: TRBJ2-5
size: once
V: TRBV7-8
D: .
CDR3: CASSLARETQYF
DNA: TGTGCCAGCAGCTTAGCACGGGAGACCCAGTACTTC

J: TRBJ2-7
size: .
V: TRBV5-4
D: .
CDR3: CASSLGSGGSSYEQYF
DNA: TGTGCCAGCAGCTTGGGATCTGGAGGGAGCTCCTACGAGCAGTACTTC

J: TRBJ2-3
size: .
V: TRBV19
D: .
CDR3: CASSSTGTDTQYF
DNA: TGTGCCAGTAGCTCCACAGGCACAGATACGCAGTATTTT

J: TRBJ2-3
size: .
V: TRBV30
D: .
CDR3: CAWSVPSPSTDTQYF
DNA: TGTGCCTGGAGTGTACCCTCCCCTAGCACAGATACGCAGTATTTT

J: TRBJ2-1
size: .
V: TRBV9
D: TRBD2
CDR3: CTSRELAGHYNEQFF
DNA: TGTACCAGCAGAGAACTAGCGGGTCACTACAATGAGCAGTTCTTC

J: TRBJ1-5
size: .
V: TRBV7-2
D: .
CDR3: CASSYAGGSNQPQHF
DNA: TGTGCCAGCAGCTACGCGGGGGGTAGCAATCAGCCCCAGCATTTT

J: TRBJ1-2
size: once
V: TRBV2
D: TRBD1
CDR3: CASRLRDRGDGYTF
DNA: TGTGCCAGCCGCCTCAGGGACAGGGGTGATGGCTACACCTTC

J: TRBJ1-1
size: .
V: TRBV5-4
D: .
CDR3: CASSLGRRNTEAFF
DNA: TGTGCCAGCAGCTTGGGGAGGAGGAACACTGAAGCTTTCTTT

J: TRBJ2-1
size: .
V: TRBV2
D: TRBD2
CDR3: CASSEAGASGSKAFF
DNA: TGTGCCAGCAGTGAAGCAGGGGCTAGCGGGAGCAAGGCGTTCTTC

J: TRBJ1-2
size: .
V: TRBV18
D: TRBD1
CDR3: CASSSGQGPYLGGYTF
DNA: TGTGCCAGCTCATCTGGACAGGGCCCTTATCTAGGGGGCTACACCTTC

J: TRBJ1-4
size: once
V: TRBV28
D: .
CDR3: CASRPGQEKLFF
DNA: TGTGCCAGCAGGCCAGGACAGGAAAAACTGTTTTTT

J: TRBJ1-2
size: .
V: TRBV6-1
D: TRBD1
CDR3: CASTIRQGGYTF
DNA: TGTGCCAGCACTATCAGACAGGGTGGCTACACCTTC